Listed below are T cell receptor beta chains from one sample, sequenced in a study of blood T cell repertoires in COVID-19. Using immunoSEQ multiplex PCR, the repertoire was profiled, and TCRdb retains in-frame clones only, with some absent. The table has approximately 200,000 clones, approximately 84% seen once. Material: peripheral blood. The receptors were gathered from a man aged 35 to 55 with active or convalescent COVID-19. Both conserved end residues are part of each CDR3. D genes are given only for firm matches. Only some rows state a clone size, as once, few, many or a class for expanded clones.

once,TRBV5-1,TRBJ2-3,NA,CASSLTGLTTDTQYF,TGCGCCAGCAGCTTAACGGGACTTACCACAGATACGCAGTATTTT
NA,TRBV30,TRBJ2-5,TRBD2,CAWSVQPSGTGWETQYF,TGTGCCTGGAGTGTACAACCTAGCGGGACGGGGTGGGAGACCCAGTACTTC
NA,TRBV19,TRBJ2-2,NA,CATELGVNTGELFF,TGTGCCACCGAACTCGGAGTGAACACCGGGGAGCTGTTTTTT
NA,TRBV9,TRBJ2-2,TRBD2,CASSETQREAGELFF,TGTGCCAGCAGCGAAACGCAGCGGGAAGCCGGGGAGCTGTTTTTT
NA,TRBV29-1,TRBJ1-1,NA,CSVETDGTEAFF,TGCAGCGTTGAAACAGACGGCACTGAAGCTTTCTTT
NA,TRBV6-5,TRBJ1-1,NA,CASHPNTEAFF,TGTGCCAGCCATCCGAACACTGAAGCTTTCTTT
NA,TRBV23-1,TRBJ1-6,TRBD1,CAILGGSVGSPLHF,TGCGCCATCCTAGGGGGCTCGGTTGGTTCACCCCTCCACTTT
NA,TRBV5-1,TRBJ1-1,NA,CASSTDSNTEAFF,TGCGCCAGCAGTACGGACAGTAACACTGAAGCTTTCTTT
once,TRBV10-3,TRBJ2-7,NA,CAISDKPYEQYF,TGTGCCATCAGTGACAAGCCCTACGAGCAGTACTTC
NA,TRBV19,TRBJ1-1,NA,CASNPGSTEAFF,TGTGCCAGTAATCCGGGATCCACTGAAGCTTTCTTT
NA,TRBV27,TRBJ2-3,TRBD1,CASSRTPGTGRTDTQYF,TGTGCCAGCAGTCGAACTCCCGGGACAGGGCGCACAGATACGCAGTATTTT
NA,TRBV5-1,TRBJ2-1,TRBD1,CASSLSTDRNNEQFF,TGCGCCAGCAGCTTGTCCACGGACAGGAACAATGAGCAGTTCTTC
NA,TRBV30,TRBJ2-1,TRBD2,CAWSVLAGYNSYNEQFF,TGTGCCTGGAGTGTACTAGCGGGGTACAACTCCTACAATGAGCAGTTCTTC
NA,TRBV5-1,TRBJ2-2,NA,CASSFAAATANTGELFF,TGCGCCAGCAGCTTCGCGGCAGCCACCGCGAACACCGGGGAGCTGTTTTTT
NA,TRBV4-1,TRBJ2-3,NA,CASSESGATGTPDTQYF,TGCGCCAGCAGTGAAAGTGGGGCCACAGGGACGCCAGATACGCAGTATTTT
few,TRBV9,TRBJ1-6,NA,CASSVGGSGGRGNSPLHF,TGTGCCAGCAGCGTAGGAGGATCGGGGGGCAGGGGAAATTCACCCCTCCACTTT
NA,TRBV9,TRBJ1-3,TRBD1,CASSPRTGSSGNTIYF,TGTGCCAGCAGCCCGCGGACAGGAAGCTCTGGAAACACCATATATTTT
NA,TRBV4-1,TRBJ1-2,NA,CASSPFSGDYGYTF,TGCGCCAGCAGCCCTTTTTCCGGAGATTATGGCTACACCTTC
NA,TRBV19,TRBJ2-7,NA,CASSIDSQGSYEQYF,TGTGCCAGTAGTATAGACTCCCAGGGGAGCTACGAGCAGTACTTC
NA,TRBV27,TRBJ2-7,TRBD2,CASLRLAGGIDEQYF,TGTGCCAGCCTTAGACTAGCGGGAGGGATCGACGAGCAGTACTTC
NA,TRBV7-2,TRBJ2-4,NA,CASSTRTEIQYF,TGTGCCAGCAGCACACGGACAGAAATTCAGTACTTC
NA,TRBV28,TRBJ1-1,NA,CASSLGRGNTEAFF,TGTGCCAGCAGTTTGGGCAGGGGGAACACTGAAGCTTTCTTT
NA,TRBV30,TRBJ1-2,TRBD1,CAWRWMDRGQGYTF,TGTGCCTGGAGGTGGATGGACAGGGGGCAGGGCTACACCTTC
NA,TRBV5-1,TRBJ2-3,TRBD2,CASSLVGPSGGPSTDTQYF,TGCGCCAGCAGCTTGGTCGGGCCTAGCGGGGGTCCTAGCACAGATACGCAGTATTTT
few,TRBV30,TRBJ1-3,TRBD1,CAWSALDRAGNTIYF,TGTGCCTGGAGCGCCTTGGACAGGGCTGGAAACACCATATATTTT
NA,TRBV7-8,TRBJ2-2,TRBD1,CASSSAGGSGGELFF,TGTGCCAGCAGCTCCGCAGGGGGTTCAGGCGGGGAGCTGTTTTTT
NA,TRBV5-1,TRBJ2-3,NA,CASSLEQISTDTQYF,TGCGCCAGCAGCTTGGAACAGATCAGCACAGATACGCAGTATTTT
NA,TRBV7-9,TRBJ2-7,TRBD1,CASSPRTGQGAYEQYF,TGTGCCAGCAGCCCACGTACCGGACAGGGGGCCTACGAGCAGTACTTC
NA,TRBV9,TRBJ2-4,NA,CASILGTHPYQIAKNIQYF,TGTGCCAGCATACTAGGTACCCACCCATACCAAATAGCCAAAAACATTCAGTACTTC
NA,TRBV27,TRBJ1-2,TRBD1,CASSSRDRGTAGYGYTF,TGTGCCAGCAGTTCCCGGGACAGGGGAACCGCCGGCTATGGCTACACCTTC
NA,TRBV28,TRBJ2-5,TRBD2,CASTSGGVVTQYF,TGTGCCAGCACTAGCGGGGGGGTTGTAACCCAGTACTTC
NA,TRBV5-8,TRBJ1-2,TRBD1,CASSLDQGAPGYGYTF,TGTGCCAGCAGCTTGGACCAGGGGGCGCCGGGCTATGGCTACACCTTC
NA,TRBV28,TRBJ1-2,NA,CASRLQGAGYTF,TGTGCCAGCAGACTACAGGGAGCTGGCTACACCTTC